This T cell receptor (beta chain) was recovered during a study of T cell responses to AZD1222 COVID-19 vaccine (dated by TCRdb to about 2021). As for the study more broadly: AZD1222 recipients with second doses at about 4 weeks or about 12 weeks were pooled, because spike-specific TCR depth and breadth did not differ between schedules. TCR sequencing was performed for about 240 trial participants, of whom about 200 were given two doses of AZD1222 and approximately 26 were given two doses of MenACWY control vaccine. Enrollment into the trials was organized by age into subgroups of 18-55, 56-69 and 70-plus years, and those subgroups contained roughly 150, 30 and 60 TCR-sequenced participants, respectively. Study-wide conclusions, independent of this receptor: The 56-69-year group was small, and its depth increase did not reach significance, likely because of low power. Participants were mostly white British and included more females than males, and it was suggested by the authors that clonal diversity may have been underestimated. Nearly half of unique spike-specific TCRs reportedly recognized epitopes outside regions mutated in the B.1.351 and B.1.1.7 variants. The whole spike protein was spanned by vaccine-associated CD4 TCRs, and dominant responses were seen in regions 160-218 and 743-854. Spike-specific TCR breadth and depth rose significantly after two AZD1222 doses compared with day 0 and with MenACWY recipients. Because no samples from the day 14 peak response were available, repertoires could be characterized only after the peak T cell response. Only five to seven AZD1222 recipients were SARS-CoV-2 seropositive at baseline, limiting conclusions about previously exposed vaccinees.

A distance of 15 bases separates the germline ends of V and J, which lose 6 bases and 4 bases respectively. The CDR3 has 14 amino acids, counting the end cysteine and phenylalanine. The CDR3 DNA has 42 bases and is translated from base 1. Looking up the germline V gene yields CDR1 MDHEN and CDR2 SYDVKM. To note about this clone: What antigen it recognizes has not been identified. No per-base quality is available; no much larger clone lies one base away.

The CDR3 regions of human TCRbeta chains were subjected to immunosequencing. The original pipeline was this. TCRs in the repertoires were compared against a reference library of SARS-CoV-2-specific TCRs that had been generated with the MIRA antigen-specificity platform. Breadth meant the fraction of unique TCRs that were SARS-CoV-2-associated, whereas depth meant the fraction of total T cells that were SARS-CoV-2-associated. Using the MIRA data, every spike-specific TCR was mapped to the spike region that the TCR reacted to and assigned to either a CD4 or a CD8 class. Log10-transformed breadth and depth values were compared by one-way ANOVA with Sidak's multiple comparisons tests. Here the immuneACCESS table is served through TCRdb, limited to in-frame sequences with V and J called. Missing clones are a known gap in these copies; in checked studies unresolved V genes cover under half, and the rest lacks a known reason. Clone size and V and J calls were adopted from that table, with D and trimming inferred from the DNA. For this sample there are 130,000 or so clones; about 90% appear just once. Together, the top ten hold approximately 1% of the sample.

What the time point label conveys for this sample: baseline before first vaccination. Samples from vaccinated people were obtained from the UK trials COV001 and COV002, which included a single-blind randomized controlled phase 2/3 trial of AZD1222 (ChAdOx1 nCoV-19) in healthy adults. Trial participant PBMC samples were collected at day 0 and day 28 after the second dose for TCRbeta chain sequencing. The receptor was isolated from an adult in good health. The sample was peripheral blood, taken on day 0 of AZD1222 vaccination. This receptor chain uses TRBV28 and TRBJ1-2, with TRBD1 as a weak D call on 5 bases. The CDR3 here reads CASSPTDKPYGYTF. The bases are TGTGCCAGCAGCCCCACGGACAAGCCCTATGGCTACACCTTC.